This T cell receptor (beta chain) emerged from a study of shared clonotypes between healthy human individuals. The repertoire was sequenced with immunoSEQ multiplex PCR; TCRdb's copy has only in-frame clones and lacks some. The sample has nearly 1 million clones, approximately 80% seen once. The CDR3 runs 12 residues. V lost 6 bases and J lost 7, with 16 bases in between. Germline V gene lookup returns CDR1 SQVTM and CDR2 ANQGSEA. Nashville, Tennessee was home to all donors, who were Caucasian adults. This clone has a handful of counts. This chain joins TRBV29-1 and TRBJ2-7; D possibly corresponds to TRBD1 (6 bases). This TCR was sampled from a man between 18 and 29 years old in good health. Input material: memory CD4+ T cells sorted from blood. Subset in this sample: CD45RA-negative fraction. The CDR3 here is CSVSMGAREQYF. CDR3 in DNA: TGCAGCGTATCTATGGGGGCCCGGGAGCAGTACTTC.